The 14 T cell receptor beta chains reported below all come from one sample, sequenced in a study of T cell changes during pregnancy in multiple sclerosis. Clones were read by immunoSEQ multiplex PCR, and TCRdb kept only the in-frame ones, dropping some. The repertoire includes over 20,000 clones, 87% of them detected once, and under 10% sits in the top ten. The material was CD8+ T cells from peripheral blood mononuclear cells, obtained after pregnancy. The receptors here all came from a female donor with multiple sclerosis, enrolled in a pregnancy study.

This sequence joins TRBV30 and TRBJ2-5; no clear D. Germline CDR1 and CDR2: GTSNPN and SVGIG (reference sequence). The CDR3 length is 14 residues. Trimming took off 0 bases at V and 2 bases at J, with 10 bases between the two ends. CDR3 sequence reads: CAWSVQTDQETQYF. CDR3 nucleotide sequence: TGTGCCTGGAGTGTACAGACCGATCAAGAGACCCAGTACTTC.

For the CDR3, the DNA is TGTGCCAGCAGCTTAGCGCCCCAGGGGCTTGCCTACGAGCAGTACTTC. It specifies CASSLAPQGLAYEQYF. V is TRBV7-2 and J is TRBJ2-7; perhaps TRBD1 as D (6 bases). CDR3 size: 16 residues. Trimming took 0 bases from V and 2 from J, leaving 14 bases between them. Germline CDR1 reads SGHTA; CDR2 reads FQGNSA.

V gene TRBV4-1 combines with J gene TRBJ1-2, with D possibly TRBD1 on 5 matching bases. The CDR3 contains 15 residues. Trimming took off 0 bases at V and 4 bases at J, with 12 bases between the two ends. The germline V gene encodes CDR1 MGHRA and CDR2 YSYEKL. The CDR3 protein is CASSQDDGGGYGYTF. The CDR3 DNA reads as TGCGCCAGCAGCCAAGATGACGGGGGGGGCTATGGCTACACCTTC.

This chain joins TRBV2 and TRBJ2-6; TRBD1 might be the D (5 bases). Trimming stripped 4 bases from V and 0 bases from J, with 25 bases between. There are 21 residues in the CDR3. CDR1 SNHLY and CDR2 FYNNEI come from the germline V gene. The CDR3 DNA is TGTGCCAGCAGTGTCTTGGTGTTGACGGACATCTCCAACTCTGGGGCCAACGTCCTGACTTTC. Its translation: CASSVLVLTDISNSGANVLTF.

The genes are TRBV6-5 and TRBJ1-3; D might be TRBD1 (6 bases). V lost 5 bases and J lost 3, with 11 bases in between. There are 14 residues in the CDR3. In germline, CDR1 is MNHEY, CDR2 SVGAGI. For the CDR3, the DNA is TGTGCCAGCAGTGGCAGGGGTGGTGGAAACACCATATATTTT. This translates into CASSGRGGGNTIYF.

The chain is built from TRBV14 and TRBJ2-7, with D perhaps matching TRBD2 (6 bases). The V end was cut by 3 bases, the J end by 1 base, with 10 bases between. Germline values: CDR1 SGHDN, CDR2 FVKESK. The CDR3 totals 14 residues. CDR3 sequence: CASSHRGTSYEQYF. The DNA of the CDR3 is TGTGCCAGCAGCCACCGCGGGACTTCCTACGAGCAGTACTTC.

This clone was seen only once. This chain joins TRBV6-6 and TRBJ1-1, with TRBD1 matching 8 bases. The CDR3 is 14 amino acids. The germline gives CDR1 MNHNY, CDR2 SVGAGI (reference sequence). V shed 5 bases, J shed 4 bases, and the junction held 6 bases outside the gene matches. The DNA for the CDR3 is TGTGCCAGCAGTCCCGGACAGGGTGTCACTGAAGCTTTCTTT. Encoded protein: CASSPGQGVTEAFF.

This sequence joins TRBV14 and TRBJ2-2, with D tentatively TRBD1 (6 bases). There are 15 residues in the CDR3. Trimming pared 0 bases from V and 4 bases from J, leaving 9 bases between. Per the germline V gene, CDR1 is SGHDN and CDR2 is FVKESK. The CDR3 sequence is CASSQDRQVTGELFF. The CDR3 DNA reads as TGTGCCAGCAGCCAAGATCGACAGGTCACCGGGGAGCTGTTTTTT. Drawing the rest from reference TRBV14 and TRBJ2-2, the complete variable domain is EAGVTQFPSHSVIEKGQTVTLRCDPISGHDNLYWYRRVMGKEIKFLLHFVKESKQDESGMPNNRFLAERTGGTYSTLKVQPAELEDSGVYFCASSQDRQVTGELFFGEGSRLTVL.

The chain recombines TRBV6-5 with TRBJ1-1; TRBD1 matches 7 bases. The CDR3 spans 14 residues. Germline lookup yields CDR1 MNHEY and CDR2 SVGAGI. V shed 7 bases, J shed 0 bases, and the junction held 5 bases outside the gene matches. The CDR3 region has the DNA TGTGCCAGCACCGCCGGGACAGTGAACACTGAAGCTTTCTTT. Its protein product is CASTAGTVNTEAFF.

The rearrangement joins TRBV27 to TRBJ1-1; 7 nucleotides line up with TRBD1. The germline V gene encodes CDR1 MNHEY and CDR2 SMNVEV (reference sequence). The CDR3 runs 14 residues. V was clipped by 5 bases and J by 5 bases; unmatched bases: 8. CDR3 loop: CASSADREVTEAFF. In DNA form, the CDR3 reads TGTGCCAGCAGTGCCGACAGGGAGGTTACTGAAGCTTTCTTT.

The V call is TRBV4-3, the J call TRBJ2-2, with 8 bases matching TRBD2. J lost 6 bases, V lost 0 bases, and 6 bases had no gene match. CDR3 length equals 16 residues. CDR1 is LGHNA and CDR2 is YSLEER in the germline V gene. CDR3 sequence: CASSQDAGGGAGELFF. The CDR3 DNA sequence: TGCGCCAGCAGCCAAGATGCGGGGGGCGGTGCCGGGGAGCTGTTTTTT.

This chain joins TRBV12-5 and TRBJ2-7, with unresolved D. Germline-derived CDR1 and CDR2 are LGHNT and FRNRAP. Deletions cut 1 base from V and 3 bases from J, with 7 bases between. This CDR3 is 13 amino acids long. The CDR3 nucleotides read TGTGCTAGTGGTTTGGGGGCAAACTACGAGCAGTACTTC. This translates into CASGLGANYEQYF. Full variable domain (outside the CDR3, taken from reference TRBV12-5 and TRBJ2-7): DARVTQTPRHKVTEMGQEVTMRCQPILGHNTVFWYRQTMMQGLELLAYFRNRAPLDDSGMPKDRFSAEMPDATLATLKIQPSEPRDSAVYFCASGLGANYEQYFGPGTRLTVT.

This sequence joins TRBV9 and TRBJ2-3; tentative D call: TRBD1 (5 bases). V gave up 4 bases and J gave up 6 bases, with 21 bases separating them. Germline values: CDR1 SGDLS, CDR2 YYNGEE. The CDR3 covers 16 residues. The CDR3, as DNA: TGTGCCAGCAGCCAGTTTCAGGGCCCCTCAACTGATACGCAGTATTTT. Translating gives CASSQFQGPSTDTQYF.

The V and J genes are TRBV7-9 and TRBJ1-4, with 8 positions matching TRBD1. V dropped 6 bases and J dropped 4; count of bases not matched to a gene: 10. This CDR3 is built from 16 residues. CDR1 and CDR2 (germline): SEHNR, FQNEAQ (reference sequence). CDR3 protein: CASRPHRTGSNEKLFF. CDR3 DNA: TGTGCCAGCAGACCGCACCGGACAGGGAGTAATGAAAAACTGTTTTTT. The entire variable domain, with the rest obtained from reference TRBV7-9 and TRBJ1-4, is as follows: DTGVSQNPRHKITKRGQNVTFRCDPISEHNRLYWYRQTLGQGPEFLTYFQNEAQLEKSRLLSDRFSAERPKGSFSTLEIQRTEQGDSAMYLCASRPHRTGSNEKLFFGSGTQLSVL.